One sample yielded the 15 T cell receptor beta chains listed below, sequenced in a study of blood T cell repertoires in COVID-19. TCRdb keeps only in-frame clones here, not all; method: immunoSEQ multiplex PCR. The sample has 150,000 to 200,000 clones, 79% seen once. The sequencing sample was made of peripheral blood. The receptors come from a man aged 55 to 70 with active or convalescent COVID-19.

This clone was seen once. The CDR3 here is CASIGDRDYGYTF. The CDR3 DNA reads TGTGCCAGCATCGGGGACAGGGACTATGGCTACACCTTC. The chain combines TRBV5-4 with TRBJ1-2; 9 bases agree with TRBD1. Per germline, CDR1 SGHNT and CDR2 YYREEE (reference sequence). V shed 6 bases and J 3 bases; nucleotides not matched to a gene: 3. This CDR3 contains 13 residues.

This sequence joins TRBV28 and TRBJ1-6, with D uncertain. There are 14 residues in the CDR3. Trimming took 1 base from V and 3 from J, leaving 4 bases between them. Germline CDR1 MDHEN, CDR2 SYDVKM. Written as DNA, the CDR3 is TGTGCCAGCAGTTTATTAGACTATAATTCACCCCTCCACTTT. It is translated as CASSLLDYNSPLHF.

This clone turned up a few times. The chain links TRBV5-4 to TRBJ2-7; 7 nucleotides match TRBD1. The CDR3 has 14 residues. V was clipped by 2 bases and J by 0 bases; unmatched bases: 2. The germline V gene has CDR1 SGHNT and CDR2 YYREEE (reference sequence). CDR3 residues: CASSLGTDSYEQYF. CDR3 DNA sequence: TGTGCCAGCAGCTTAGGGACAGACTCCTACGAGCAGTACTTC.

This rearrangement joins TRBV7-8 to TRBJ2-7, with TRBD2 identical over 12 bases. In germline, CDR1 is SGHVS, CDR2 FQNEAQ. This CDR3 is built from 18 residues. J lost 4 bases, V lost 0 bases, and 10 bases had no gene match. The CDR3 DNA sequence: TGTGCCAGCAGCTTAGCCCCTACACTAGCGGGAGGTCTGTACGAGCAGTACTTC. As protein: CASSLAPTLAGGLYEQYF.

The chain links TRBV28 to TRBJ1-6, with D uncertain. This CDR3 has 14 amino acids. Germline CDR1 MDHEN, CDR2 SYDVKM. Trimming stripped 5 bases from V and 9 bases from J, with 14 bases between. CDR3 region: CASSPPPIGSPLHF. The CDR3 DNA reads TGTGCCAGCAGTCCCCCTCCGATCGGTTCACCCCTCCACTTT. Full variable domain (missing parts from reference TRBV28 and TRBJ1-6): DVKVTQSSRYLVKRTGEKVFLECVQDMDHENMFWYRQDPGLGLRLIYFSYDVKMKEKGDIPEGYSVSREKKERFSLILESASTNQTSMYLCASSPPPIGSPLHFGNGTRLTVT.

The CDR3 nucleotides are TGTGCCAGCAGTTCCCCTTTTAACTCCTACAATGAGCAGTTCTTC. This gives the protein CASSSPFNSYNEQFF. This rearrangement joins TRBV27 to TRBJ2-1, with no clear D. Germline loops: CDR1 MNHEY, CDR2 SMNVEV (reference sequence). This CDR3 contains 15 residues. V dropped 4 bases and J dropped 0 bases, with 10 bases sitting between them.

J is TRBJ1-1 and V is TRBV27, with D possibly matching TRBD1 (6 bases). The germline V gene encodes CDR1 MNHEY and CDR2 SMNVEV (reference sequence). The CDR3 is made up of 12 amino acids. The V and J ends lost 6 bases and 5 bases respectively, with 10 bases between them. The chain's CDR3 is CASRGDTTEAFF. The DNA of the CDR3 is TGTGCCAGCAGGGGGGACACGACTGAAGCTTTCTTT.

This clone was counted between two and nine times. The chain couples TRBV19 to TRBJ2-3; D is perhaps TRBD1 (5 bases). The CDR3 consists of 11 residues. The V gene lost 6 bases and the J gene lost 7 bases, with 8 bases spanning the gap. Germline V gene sequence: CDR1 LNHDA, CDR2 SQIVND (reference sequence). The CDR3 DNA reads TGTGCCAGTAGCACAGGCAATACGCAGTATTTT. Translation: CASSTGNTQYF.

This clone was recorded a few times. V gene TRBV11-3 combines with J gene TRBJ2-3, with TRBD1 matching over 7 bases. Unmatched junction bases numbered 7, after V lost 5 bases and J lost 2 bases. The CDR3 sequence is 15 residues long. Germline loops: CDR1 SGHNT, CDR2 YENEEA. The CDR3 DNA sequence: TGTGCCAGCAGCGCCCGACAGGGAGCCACAGATACGCAGTATTTT. This translates into CASSARQGATDTQYF.

CDR3 nucleotides: TGTGCCAGCAGCTTAGATAGAGCGAATGAGCAGTTCTTC. Its protein product is CASSLDRANEQFF. The chain employs TRBV7-3 and TRBJ2-1; D gene uncertain. The length of the CDR3 is 13 residues. Germline V gene data show CDR1 as SGHTA and CDR2 as FQGTGA. Between the trimmed V and J ends, which lost 2 bases and 7 bases, there was a span of 9 bases.

This clone occurred a few times. The J gene is TRBJ2-1, the V gene TRBV9, with D possibly TRBD2 on 7 matching bases. V shed 2 bases and J shed 7 bases, with 16 bases lying between them. Germline CDR1 and CDR2: SGDLS and YYNGEE. The CDR3 has 15 residues. For the CDR3, the DNA is TGTGCCAGCAGCGTCCGGGGGGCCGGTGGGAATGAGCAGTTCTTC. Encoded protein: CASSVRGAGGNEQFF.

The chain employs TRBV5-5 and TRBJ2-2, with TRBD1 identical over 11 bases. CDR3 length: 17 residues. CDR1 and CDR2 (germline): SGHKS, YYEKEE (reference sequence). J lost 6 bases, V lost 0 bases, and 7 bases had no gene match. The CDR3 coding sequence is TGTGCCAGCAGCTTGGCCGGCGGGACAGGGGGTGCCGGGGAGCTGTTTTTT. As protein: CASSLAGGTGGAGELFF.

The chain is built from TRBV3-1 (or the pseudogene TRBV3-2) and TRBJ1-2; 11 positions agree with TRBD1. V gave up 8 bases and J gave up 4 bases; unmatched junction bases: 6. CDR1 is LGHDT, CDR2 YNNKEL, per germline (reference sequence). The CDR3 extends over 14 amino acids. The CDR3 loop is CASGDRGLIYGYTF. For the CDR3, the DNA is TGTGCCAGCGGGGACAGGGGGTTAATCTATGGCTACACCTTC.

The rearrangement joins TRBV18 to TRBJ2-3, with D maybe TRBD2 (6 bases). Germline V gene sequence: CDR1 KGHSH, CDR2 LQKENI. This CDR3 comprises 16 residues. V gave up 3 bases and J gave up 4 bases, with 17 bases separating them. CDR3 region: CASSPRVGSGADTQYF. In DNA, the CDR3 is TGTGCCAGCTCACCTAGAGTCGGGAGCGGTGCAGATACGCAGTATTTT.

This clone was counted once. The CDR3 reads CASSFQGGSNTEAFF. In nucleotides, the CDR3 is TGTGCCAGCAGCTTTCAAGGGGGCTCGAACACTGAAGCTTTCTTT. The V and J genes are TRBV7-9 and TRBJ1-1; 7 nucleotides line up with TRBD1. V was clipped by 3 bases and J by 1 base; unmatched bases: 5. The CDR3 contains 15 residues. The germline V gene encodes CDR1 SEHNR and CDR2 FQNEAQ (reference sequence).